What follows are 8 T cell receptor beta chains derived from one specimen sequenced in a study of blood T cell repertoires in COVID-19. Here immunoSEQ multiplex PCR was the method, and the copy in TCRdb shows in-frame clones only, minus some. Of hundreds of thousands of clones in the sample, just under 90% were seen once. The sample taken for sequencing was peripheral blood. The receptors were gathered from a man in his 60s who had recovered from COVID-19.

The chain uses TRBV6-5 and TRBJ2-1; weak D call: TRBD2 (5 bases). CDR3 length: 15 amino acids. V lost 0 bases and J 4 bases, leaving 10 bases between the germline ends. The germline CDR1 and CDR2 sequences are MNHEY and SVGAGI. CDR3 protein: CASSYSKLVYNEQFF. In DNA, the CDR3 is TGTGCCAGCAGTTACTCGAAACTAGTATACAATGAGCAGTTCTTC.

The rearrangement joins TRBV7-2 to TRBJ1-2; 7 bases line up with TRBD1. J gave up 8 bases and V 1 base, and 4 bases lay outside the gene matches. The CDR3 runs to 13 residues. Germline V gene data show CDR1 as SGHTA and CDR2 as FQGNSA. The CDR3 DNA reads TGTGCCAGCAGCTTAGGGGACAGAGTAGGCTACACCTTC. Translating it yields CASSLGDRVGYTF.

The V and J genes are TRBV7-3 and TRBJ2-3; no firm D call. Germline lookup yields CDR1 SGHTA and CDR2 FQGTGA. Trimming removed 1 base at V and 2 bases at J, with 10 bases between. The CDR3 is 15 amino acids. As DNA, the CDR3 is TGTGCCAGCAGCTTAAGAACAGCCTCCACAGATACGCAGTATTTT. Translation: CASSLRTASTDTQYF.

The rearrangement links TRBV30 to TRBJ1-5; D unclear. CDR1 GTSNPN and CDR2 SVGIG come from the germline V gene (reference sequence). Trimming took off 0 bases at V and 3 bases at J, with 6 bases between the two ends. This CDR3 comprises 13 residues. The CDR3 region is CAWSVQDNQPQHF. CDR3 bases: TGTGCCTGGAGTGTACAAGACAATCAGCCCCAGCATTTT. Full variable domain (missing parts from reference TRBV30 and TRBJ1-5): SQTIHQWPATLVQPVGSPLSLECTVEGTSNPNLYWYRQAAGRGLQLLFYSVGIGQISSEVPQNLSASRPQDRQFILSSKKLLLSDSGFYLCAWSVQDNQPQHFGDGTRLSIL.

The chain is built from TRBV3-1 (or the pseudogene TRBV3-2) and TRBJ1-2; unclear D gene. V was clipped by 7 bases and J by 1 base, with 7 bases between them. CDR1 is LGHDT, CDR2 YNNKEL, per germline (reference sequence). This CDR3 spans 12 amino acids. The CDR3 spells CASISYNYGYTF. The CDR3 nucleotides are TGTGCCAGCATCAGTTATAACTATGGCTACACCTTC.

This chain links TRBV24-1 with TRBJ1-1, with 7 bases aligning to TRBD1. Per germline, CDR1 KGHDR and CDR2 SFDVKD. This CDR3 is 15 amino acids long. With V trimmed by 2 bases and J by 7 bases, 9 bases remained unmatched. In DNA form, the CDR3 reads TGTGCCACCAGTGATTCCCACAGGGGTGCGAGTGAAGCTTTCTTT. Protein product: CATSDSHRGASEAFF.

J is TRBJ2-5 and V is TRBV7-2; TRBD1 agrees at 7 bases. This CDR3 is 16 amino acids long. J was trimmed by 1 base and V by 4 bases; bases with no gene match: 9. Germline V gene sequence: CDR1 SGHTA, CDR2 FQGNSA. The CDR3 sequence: CASSSTSGTVQETQYF. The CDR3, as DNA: TGTGCCAGCAGCTCGACCTCCGGGACAGTCCAAGAGACCCAGTACTTC.

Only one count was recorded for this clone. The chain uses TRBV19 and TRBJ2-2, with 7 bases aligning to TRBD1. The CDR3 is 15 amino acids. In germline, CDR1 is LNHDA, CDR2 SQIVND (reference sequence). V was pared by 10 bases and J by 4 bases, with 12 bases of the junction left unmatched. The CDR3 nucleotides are TGTGCCACCATGGACAGGCCGTGGGGCACCGGGGAGCTGTTTTTT. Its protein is CATMDRPWGTGELFF. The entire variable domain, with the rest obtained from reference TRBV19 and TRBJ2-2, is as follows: DGGITQSPKYLFRKEGQNVTLSCEQNLNHDAMYWYRQDPGQGLRLIYYSQIVNDFQKGDIAEGYSVSREKKESFPLTVTSAQKNPTAFYLCATMDRPWGTGELFFGEGSRLTVL.